This record looks at one T cell receptor beta chain sequence and its context. The sample originates from a study of control samples from healthy donors and cancer patients. Generated by immunoSEQ multiplex PCR, the TCRdb table keeps only in-frame clones and is missing some. The data contain 130,000 or so clones, under 90% of them seen just once; the ten biggest clones take up about 7.6%. Germline V CDR1 and CDR2: SGDLS, YYNGEE. CDR3 size: 17 residues. With 2 bases removed from V and 0 bases from J, the gap between germline ends came to 15 bases. The chain carries TRBV9 and TRBJ1-3; no reliable D call. The sequenced material came from PBMCs. The sequence came from a man aged 50-60 years with head and neck cancer. CDR3 region: CASSVTGGWSSGNTIYF. The CDR3 nucleotides read TGTGCCAGCAGCGTTACTGGAGGCTGGTCCTCTGGAAACACCATATATTTT.